This T cell receptor beta chain was recovered during a study of lymphopenia after photon versus proton radiotherapy. TCRdb keeps only in-frame clones here, not all; method: immunoSEQ multiplex PCR. The sample yields 22,000 or so clones, about nine tenths seen once. Sequenced here: peripheral blood, sampled from a patient treated with proton-based radiotherapy. This clonotype was obtained from a woman in her seventies with pancreatic cancer. Some clones in this sample may be carry-over from other donors' samples.

In nucleotides, the CDR3 is TGCACCAGCAGTCCTCAGGACGGGAGAATGGAGTGGCAGTACTTC. Protein sequence: CTSSPQDGRMEWQYF. The chain has TRBV1 and TRBJ2-7; the table calls TRBD2, which could not be checked here. TRBV1 counts as a pseudogene. The CDR3 loop spans 15 amino acids.